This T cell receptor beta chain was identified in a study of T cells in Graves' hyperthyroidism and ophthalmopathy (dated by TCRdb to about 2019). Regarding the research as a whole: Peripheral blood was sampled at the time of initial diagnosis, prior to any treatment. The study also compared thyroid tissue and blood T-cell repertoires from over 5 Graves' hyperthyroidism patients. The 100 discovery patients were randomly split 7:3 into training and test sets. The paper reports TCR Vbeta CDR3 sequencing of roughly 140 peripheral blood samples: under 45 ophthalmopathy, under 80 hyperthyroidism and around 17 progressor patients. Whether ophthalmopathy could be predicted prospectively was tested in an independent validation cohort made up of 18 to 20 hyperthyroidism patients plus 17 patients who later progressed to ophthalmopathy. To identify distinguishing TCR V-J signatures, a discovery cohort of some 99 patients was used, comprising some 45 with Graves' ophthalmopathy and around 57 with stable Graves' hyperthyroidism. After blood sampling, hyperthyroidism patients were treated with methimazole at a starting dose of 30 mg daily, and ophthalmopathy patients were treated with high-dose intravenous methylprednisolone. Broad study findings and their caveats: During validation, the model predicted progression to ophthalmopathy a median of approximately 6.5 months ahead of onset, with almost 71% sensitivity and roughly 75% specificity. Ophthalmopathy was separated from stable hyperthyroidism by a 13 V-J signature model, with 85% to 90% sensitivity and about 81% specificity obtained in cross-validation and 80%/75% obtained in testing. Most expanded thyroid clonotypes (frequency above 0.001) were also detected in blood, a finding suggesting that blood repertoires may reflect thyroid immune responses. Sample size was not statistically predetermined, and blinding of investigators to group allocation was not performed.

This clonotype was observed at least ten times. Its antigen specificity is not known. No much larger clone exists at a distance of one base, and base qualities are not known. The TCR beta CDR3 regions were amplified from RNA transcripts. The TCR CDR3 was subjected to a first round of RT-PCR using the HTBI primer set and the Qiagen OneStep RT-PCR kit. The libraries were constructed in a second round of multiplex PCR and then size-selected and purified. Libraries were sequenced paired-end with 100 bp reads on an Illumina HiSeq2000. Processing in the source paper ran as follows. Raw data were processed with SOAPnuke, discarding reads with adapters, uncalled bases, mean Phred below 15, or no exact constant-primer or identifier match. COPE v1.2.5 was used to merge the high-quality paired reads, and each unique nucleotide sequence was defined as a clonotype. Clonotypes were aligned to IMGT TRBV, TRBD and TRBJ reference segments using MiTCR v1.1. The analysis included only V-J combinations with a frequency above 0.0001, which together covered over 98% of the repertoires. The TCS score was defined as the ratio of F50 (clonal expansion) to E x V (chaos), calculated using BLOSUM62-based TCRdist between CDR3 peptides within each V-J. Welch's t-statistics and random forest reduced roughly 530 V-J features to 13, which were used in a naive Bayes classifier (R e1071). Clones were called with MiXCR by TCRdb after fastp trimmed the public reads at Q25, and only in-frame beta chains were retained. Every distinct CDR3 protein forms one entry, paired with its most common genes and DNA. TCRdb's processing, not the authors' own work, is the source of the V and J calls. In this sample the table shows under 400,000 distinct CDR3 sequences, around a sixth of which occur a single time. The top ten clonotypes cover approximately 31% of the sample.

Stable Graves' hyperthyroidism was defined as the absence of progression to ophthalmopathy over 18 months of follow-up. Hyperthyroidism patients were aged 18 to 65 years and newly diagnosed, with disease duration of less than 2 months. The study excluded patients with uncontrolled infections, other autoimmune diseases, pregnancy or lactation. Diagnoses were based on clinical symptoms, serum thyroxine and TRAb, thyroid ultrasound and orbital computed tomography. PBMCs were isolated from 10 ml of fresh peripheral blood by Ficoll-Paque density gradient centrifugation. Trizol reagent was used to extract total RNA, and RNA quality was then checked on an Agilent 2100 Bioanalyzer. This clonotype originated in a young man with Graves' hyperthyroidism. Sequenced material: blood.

For the CDR3, the sequence is CASSLRTGQGRTELFF. The DNA sequence follows: TGCGCCAGCAGCTTGAGGACGGGACAGGGCCGAACGGAACTGTTTTTT. The chain links TRBV5-1 with TRBJ1-4, with TRBD1 matching 9 junction bases. There are 16 amino acids in the CDR3, from cysteine to phenylalanine inclusive. Only the CDR3 part of the read is kept: 48 bases, read in frame from the first base. After removal of 1 base from V and 12 bases from J, the junction retains 13 bases not matched to a gene. Per the germline V gene, SGHRS is the CDR1 and YFSETQ is the CDR2.